This note documents a single T cell receptor (beta chain) sequence. Participants were aged roughly 18 to 89 years, lived in 25 or so US areas, and enrolled virtually. How the authors handled the data: Amplification of reference gene primers provided the estimated nucleated cell counts. Generated by immunoSEQ multiplex PCR, the TCRdb table keeps only in-frame clones and is missing some. Clone size and the V and J calls come from that table; the DNA yielded D and trimming. This sample has about 280,000 clones; 85% to 90% occur once, and the top ten carry 1.5% to 2%. These data belong to a study of blood T cell repertoires in COVID-19. The CDR3 runs 14 residues. Germline CDR1 is SGHRS and CDR2 is YFSETQ. Trimming cost V 5 bases and J 6 bases, with 17 bases left between them.

The genes are TRBV5-1 and TRBJ1-2; D perhaps matches TRBD1 (6 bases). The sample taken for sequencing was PBMCs or T cells enriched from blood (not recorded which). This TCR was recovered from a woman aged 55-70 years who had recovered from COVID-19. For the CDR3, the DNA is TGCGCCAGCAGTCAGCTCGGGGGGCGTAATGGCTACACCTTC. Protein product: CASSQLGGRNGYTF. The whole variable domain, filled in from reference TRBV5-1 and TRBJ1-2, reads KAGVTQTPRYLIKTRGQQVTLSCSPISGHRSVSWYQQTPGQGLQFLFEYFSETQRNKGNFPGRFSGRQFSNSRSEMNVSTLELGDSALYLCASSQLGGRNGYTFGSGTRLTVV.